This TCR beta chain came from a study of CD8+CD57+ T cells in acquired aplastic anemia. Turning to the study itself: DNA from sorted CD4+ and CD8+ cells averaged 3.2 ug. Regarding the study as a whole: Patients and controls shared approximately 30 CD8+ CDR3 sequences.

This CDR3 has 14 residues. The V end was cut by 3 bases, the J end by 1 base, with 9 bases between. TCR beta VDJ and CDR3 were profiled, and genomic DNA was the template. Each CDR3 protein gets one entry after TCRdb re-called the reads with MiXCR. The table has about half a million distinct CDR3 sequences, around 30% seen once. Patients chosen for sequencing had shown CD8+CD57+ cell expansion by flow cytometry. With respect to this clonotype: No antigen is known for it.

This sequence was found in a human donor with aplastic anemia. Sequencing was performed on sorted CD4+, CD8+, or CD8+CD57+ T cells (not recorded which) from PBMCs. V usage is TRBV12-3 or TRBV12-4 and J usage is TRBJ2-5; D is unresolved. The CDR3 loop reads CASSLGPIQETQYF. The CDR3 DNA sequence: TGTGCCAGCAGTTTGGGTCCAATCCAAGAGACCCAGTACTTC.